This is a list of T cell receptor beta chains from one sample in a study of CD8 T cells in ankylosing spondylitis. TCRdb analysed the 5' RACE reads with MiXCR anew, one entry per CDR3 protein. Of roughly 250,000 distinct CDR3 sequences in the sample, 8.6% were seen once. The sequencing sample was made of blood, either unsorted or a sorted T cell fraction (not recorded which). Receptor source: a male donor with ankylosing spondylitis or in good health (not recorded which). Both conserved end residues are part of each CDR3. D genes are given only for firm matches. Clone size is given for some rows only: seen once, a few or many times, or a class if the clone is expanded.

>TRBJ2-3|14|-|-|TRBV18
TGTGCCAGCTCACCACAACTTTCGGAGGATACGCAGTATTTT
CASSPQLSEDTQYF
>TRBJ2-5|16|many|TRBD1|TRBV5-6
TGTGCCAGCAGCTTGAAGGCCAGGGGGCGCAAAGAGACCCAGTACTTC
CASSLKARGRKETQYF
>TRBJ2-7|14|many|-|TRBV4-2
TGTGCCAGCAGCCAAGGCCAAGGGGACTACGAGCAGTACTTC
CASSQGQGDYEQYF
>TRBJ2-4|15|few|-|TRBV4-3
TGCGCCAGCAGCCAAGGGCGTGTAGCCAAAAACATTCAGTACTTC
CASSQGRVAKNIQYF
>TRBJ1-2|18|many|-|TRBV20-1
TGCAGTGCTAGGGGAGGGGGAAGTAAGGTGGGAGTTAACTATGGCTACACCTTC
CSARGGGSKVGVNYGYTF
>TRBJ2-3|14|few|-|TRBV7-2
TGTGCCAGCAGCTATACTGGAGGACCAGATACGCAGTATTTT
CASSYTGGPDTQYF
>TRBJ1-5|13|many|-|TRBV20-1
TGCAGTGCTAGTCCCGGTCAACATCAGCCCCAGCATTTT
CSASPGQHQPQHF
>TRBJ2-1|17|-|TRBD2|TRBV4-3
TGCGCCAGCAGCCAAGATAGGGGACTAGCGGGGGACAATGAGCAGTTCTTC
CASSQDRGLAGDNEQFF
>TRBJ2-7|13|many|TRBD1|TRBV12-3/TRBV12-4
TGTGCCAGCCCGCAACAGGGGCCCTACGAGCAGTACTTC
CASPQQGPYEQYF
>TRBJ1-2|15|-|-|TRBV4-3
TGCGCCAGCAGCCAAGGGTCCTTCGAGGGCGATGGCTACACCTTC
CASSQGSFEGDGYTF